This T cell receptor beta chain was observed in a study of a mutant IDH1 vaccine in newly diagnosed glioma. Study details: Prior therapy was radiotherapy, temozolomide, or both; most received both. Study conclusions and caveats: There were vaccine-induced immune responses in about 92% of the patients. Pseudoprogression showed no apparent link to changes in top peripheral T cell clonotypes.

Time point in this sample: baseline, week 1 (first vaccination visit). Treatment in this sample: pre-vaccination baseline after standard-of-care therapy. This clone is a singleton in its sample. Its specificity is not known. This CDR3 region has 15 residues. The germline gives CDR1 SGHTA, CDR2 FQGNSA. Trimming shortened V by 3 bases and J by 4 bases, and 13 bases separated the two germline ends. Here immunoSEQ multiplex PCR was the method, and the copy in TCRdb shows in-frame clones only, minus some. The sample records just under 95,000 clones, 80% to 90% being singletons. The chain joins TRBV7-2 to TRBJ2-1; tentative D call: TRBD2 (6 bases). Sequenced material: PBMCs, taken from a glioma patient treated with radiotherapy, temozolomide or both. The sequence was obtained from a woman in her forties or fifties with glioma. The DNA of the CDR3 is TGTGCCAGCAGCTTCGGGGGACCGGCGTACAATGAGCAGTTCTTC. Translating it yields CASSFGGPAYNEQFF. Using reference TRBV7-2 and TRBJ2-1 for the parts outside the CDR3, the full variable domain is GAGVSQSPSNKVTEKGKDVELRCDPISGHTALYWYRQSLGQGLEFLIYFQGNSAPDKSGLPSDRFSAERTGGSVSTLTIQRTQQEDSAVYLCASSFGGPAYNEQFFGPGTRLTVL.